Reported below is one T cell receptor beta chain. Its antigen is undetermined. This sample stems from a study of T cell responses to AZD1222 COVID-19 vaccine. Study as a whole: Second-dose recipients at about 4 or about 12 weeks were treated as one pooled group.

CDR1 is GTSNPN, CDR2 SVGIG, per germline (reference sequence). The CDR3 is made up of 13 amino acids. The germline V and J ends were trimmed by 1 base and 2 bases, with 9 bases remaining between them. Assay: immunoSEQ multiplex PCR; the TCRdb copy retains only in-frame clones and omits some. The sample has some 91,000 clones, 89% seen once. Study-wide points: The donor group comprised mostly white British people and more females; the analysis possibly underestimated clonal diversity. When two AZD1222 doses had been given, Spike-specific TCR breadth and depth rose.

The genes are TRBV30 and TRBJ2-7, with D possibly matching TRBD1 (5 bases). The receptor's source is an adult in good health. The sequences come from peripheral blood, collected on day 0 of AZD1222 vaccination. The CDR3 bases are TGTGCCTGGAGTGAAGGGGAAACCTACGAGCAGTACTTC. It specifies CAWSEGETYEQYF.